This T cell receptor (beta chain) was sequenced in a study of shared clonotypes between healthy human individuals. Study-wide background: Three CD4 naive, three CD4 memory, two CD8 naive and one CD8 memory plate were used per donor. Whole-study results and caveats: Clonotype sharing among donors was expected to depend on sequencing depth.

Turning to this clone: Its antigen is not known. Distinct nucleotide sequences in the sample also encode this CDR3.

Donation came from healthy HIV-negative adults that had no recent acute infections or vaccinations. Germline V lookup: CDR1 MNHNS, CDR2 SASEGT. This CDR3 region has 12 residues. V shed 5 bases, J shed 8 bases, and the junction held 5 bases outside the gene matches. In the original processing: Filtering differed since immunoSEQ provided only junctions, with no quality scores. TCRdb keeps only in-frame clones here, not all; method: immunoSEQ multiplex PCR. V, J and clone size were drawn from that table, and D and trimming were deduced from the DNA. The repertoire holds around 2.5 million clones, with 93% as singletons.

The clonotype comes from a man in his late teens or twenties in good health. Some clones in this sample may be carry-over from other donors' samples. Sample: naive CD4+ T cells from PBMCs. The sample's subset: CD45RA+ positively selected. The chain is built from TRBV6-1 and TRBJ1-2, with 7 bases matching TRBD1. The CDR3 nucleotides read TGTGCCAGCAGTCCTACAGGGGCCGGCTACACCTTC. Its translation is CASSPTGAGYTF.